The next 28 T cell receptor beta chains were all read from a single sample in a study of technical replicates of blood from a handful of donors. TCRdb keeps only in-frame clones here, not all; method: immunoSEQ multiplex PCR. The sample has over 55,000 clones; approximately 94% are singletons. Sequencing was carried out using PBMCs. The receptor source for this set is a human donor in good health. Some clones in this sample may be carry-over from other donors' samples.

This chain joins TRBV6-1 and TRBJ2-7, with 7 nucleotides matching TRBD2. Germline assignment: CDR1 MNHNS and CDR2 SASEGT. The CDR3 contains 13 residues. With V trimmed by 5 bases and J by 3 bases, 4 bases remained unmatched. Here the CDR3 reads CASSNTGGYEQYF. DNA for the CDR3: TGTGCCAGCAGTAATACGGGGGGCTACGAGCAGTACTTC.

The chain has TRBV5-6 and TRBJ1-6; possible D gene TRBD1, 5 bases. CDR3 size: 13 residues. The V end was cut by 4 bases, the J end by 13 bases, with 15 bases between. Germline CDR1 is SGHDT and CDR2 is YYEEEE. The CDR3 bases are TGTGCCAGCAGCCCAAAAAGGCGGGGGCCCCTCCACTTT. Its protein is CASSPKRRGPLHF. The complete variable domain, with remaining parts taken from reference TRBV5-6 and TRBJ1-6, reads DAGVTQSPTHLIKTRGQQVTLRCSPKSGHDTVSWYQQALGQGPQFIFQYYEEEERQRGNFPDRFSGHQFPNYSSELNVNALLLGDSALYLCASSPKRRGPLHFGNGTRLTVT.

This chain's CDR3 is CASSFGQITDTQYF. The DNA for the CDR3 is TGTGCCAGCAGCTTTGGACAGATCACAGATACGCAGTATTTT. This chain links TRBV5-4 with TRBJ2-3; weak D call: TRBD1 (6 bases). The CDR3 consists of 14 residues. Trimming pared 2 bases from V and 2 bases from J, leaving 9 bases between. The germline V gene encodes CDR1 SGHNT and CDR2 YYREEE (reference sequence).

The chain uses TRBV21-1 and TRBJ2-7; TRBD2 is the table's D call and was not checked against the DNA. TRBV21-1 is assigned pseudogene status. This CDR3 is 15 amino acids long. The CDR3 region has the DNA TGTGCCAGCAGCAAAGCTGGGCGGGGGGCGTACGAGCAGTACTTC. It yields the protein CASSKAGRGAYEQYF.

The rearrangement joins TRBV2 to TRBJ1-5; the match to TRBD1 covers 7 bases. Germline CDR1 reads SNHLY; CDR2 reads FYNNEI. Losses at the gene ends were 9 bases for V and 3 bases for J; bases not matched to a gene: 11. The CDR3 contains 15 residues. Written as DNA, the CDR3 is TGTGCCAGTCACTCGGGACAGCTATACAATCAGCCCCAGCATTTT. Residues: CASHSGQLYNQPQHF.

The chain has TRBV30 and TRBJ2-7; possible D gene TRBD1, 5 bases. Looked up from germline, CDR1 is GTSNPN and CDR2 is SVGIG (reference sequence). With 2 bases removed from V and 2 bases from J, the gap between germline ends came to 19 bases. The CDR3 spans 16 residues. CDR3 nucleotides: TGTGCCTGGAGTAAACTGAAGGGGCATCGGGCCTACGAGCAGTACTTC. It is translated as CAWSKLKGHRAYEQYF.

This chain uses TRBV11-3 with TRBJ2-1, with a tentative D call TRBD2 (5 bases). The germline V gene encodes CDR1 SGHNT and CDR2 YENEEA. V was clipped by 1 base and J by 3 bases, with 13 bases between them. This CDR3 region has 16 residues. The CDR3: CASSLAPGLGYNEQFF. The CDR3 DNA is TGTGCCAGCAGCTTAGCCCCTGGACTGGGCTACAATGAGCAGTTCTTC.

CDR3 nucleotide sequence: TGTGCCAGCAGTAAACTAGTCCCCTACGAGCAGTACTTC. It is translated as CASSKLVPYEQYF. This chain joins TRBV27 and TRBJ2-7; a weak D match, TRBD2 (5 bases). Germline values: CDR1 MNHEY, CDR2 SMNVEV (reference sequence). The CDR3 covers 13 residues. V lost 5 bases and J 2 bases, leaving 10 bases between the germline ends.

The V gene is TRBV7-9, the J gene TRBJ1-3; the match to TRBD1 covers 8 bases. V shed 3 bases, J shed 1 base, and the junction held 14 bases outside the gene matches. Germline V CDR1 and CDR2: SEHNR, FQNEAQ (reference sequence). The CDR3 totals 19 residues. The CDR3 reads CASSFRKQGDPGSGNTIYF. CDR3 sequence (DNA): TGTGCCAGCAGCTTTCGGAAACAGGGGGACCCGGGGTCTGGAAACACCATATATTTT.

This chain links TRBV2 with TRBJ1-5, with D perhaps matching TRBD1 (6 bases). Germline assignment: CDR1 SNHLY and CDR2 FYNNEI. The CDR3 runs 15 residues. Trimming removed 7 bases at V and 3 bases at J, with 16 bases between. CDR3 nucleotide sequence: TGTGCCAGCAAGGGGTCAGGGGTCCCCAATCAGCCCCAGCATTTT. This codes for CASKGSGVPNQPQHF.

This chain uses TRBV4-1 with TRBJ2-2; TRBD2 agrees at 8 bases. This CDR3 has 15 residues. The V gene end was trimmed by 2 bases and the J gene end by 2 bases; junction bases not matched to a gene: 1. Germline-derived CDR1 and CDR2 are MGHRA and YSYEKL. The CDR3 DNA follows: TGCGCCAGCAGCCAACGGGAGGGCAACACCGGGGAGCTGTTTTTT. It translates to CASSQREGNTGELFF.

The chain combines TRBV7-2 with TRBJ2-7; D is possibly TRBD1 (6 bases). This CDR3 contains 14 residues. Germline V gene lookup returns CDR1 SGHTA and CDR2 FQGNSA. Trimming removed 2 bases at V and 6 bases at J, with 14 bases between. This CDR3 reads CASSLSLGASEQYF. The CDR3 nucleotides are TGTGCCAGCAGCTTATCGTTGGGGGCTTCCGAGCAGTACTTC.

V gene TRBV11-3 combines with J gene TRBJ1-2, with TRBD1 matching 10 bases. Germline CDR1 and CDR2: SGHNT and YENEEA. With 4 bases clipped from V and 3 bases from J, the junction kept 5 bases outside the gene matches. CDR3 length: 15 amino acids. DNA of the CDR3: TGTGCCAGCAGCTACCCGGGACAGGGGTACTATGGCTACACCTTC. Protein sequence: CASSYPGQGYYGYTF. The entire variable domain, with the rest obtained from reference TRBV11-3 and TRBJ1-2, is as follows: EAGVVQSPRYKIIEKKQPVAFWCNPISGHNTLYWYLQNLGQGPELLIRYENEEAVDDSQLPKDRFSAERLKGVDSTLKIQPAELGDSAVYLCASSYPGQGYYGYTFGSGTRLTVV.

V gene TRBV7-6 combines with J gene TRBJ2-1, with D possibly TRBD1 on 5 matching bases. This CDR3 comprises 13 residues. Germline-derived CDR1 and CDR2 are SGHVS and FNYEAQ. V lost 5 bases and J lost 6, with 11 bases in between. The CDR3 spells CASSTVQGNEQFF. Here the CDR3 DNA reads TGTGCCAGCAGCACCGTTCAGGGCAATGAGCAGTTCTTC.

The CDR3 coding sequence is TGCGCCAGCAGCCCCGGGGTTTCGGTAGGAGCTTTCTTT. Amino acid sequence: CASSPGVSVGAFF. The chain couples TRBV5-1 to TRBJ1-1; D not resolved. Germline lookup yields CDR1 SGHRS and CDR2 YFSETQ. V gave up 4 bases and J gave up 10 bases, with 17 bases separating them. The CDR3 contains 13 residues.

CDR3: CASSGQGTGANVLTF. The CDR3 DNA reads as TGTGCCAGCAGCGGACAGGGCACTGGGGCCAACGTCCTGACTTTC. The rearrangement uses TRBV7-2 and TRBJ2-6; TRBD1 matches at 8 bases. CDR1 is SGHTA, CDR2 FQGNSA, per germline. The CDR3 is 15 amino acids. Trimming removed 5 bases from V and 2 bases from J; junction bases left unmatched: 2. Complete variable domain (other parts from reference TRBV7-2 and TRBJ2-6): GAGVSQSPSNKVTEKGKDVELRCDPISGHTALYWYRQSLGQGLEFLIYFQGNSAPDKSGLPSDRFSAERTGGSVSTLTIQRTQQEDSAVYLCASSGQGTGANVLTFGAGSRLTVL.

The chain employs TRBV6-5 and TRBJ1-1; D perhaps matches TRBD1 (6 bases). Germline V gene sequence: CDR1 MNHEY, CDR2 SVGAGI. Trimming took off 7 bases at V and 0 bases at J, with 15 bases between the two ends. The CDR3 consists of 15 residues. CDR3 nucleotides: TGTGCCAGCACCCTAGGGGGGGGCATGAACACTGAAGCTTTCTTT. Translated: CASTLGGGMNTEAFF.

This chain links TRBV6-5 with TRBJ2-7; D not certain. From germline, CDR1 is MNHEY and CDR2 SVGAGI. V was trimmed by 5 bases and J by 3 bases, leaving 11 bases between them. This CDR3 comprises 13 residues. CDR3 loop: CASSTGGLYEQYF. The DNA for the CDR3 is TGTGCCAGCAGTACCGGCGGCCTCTACGAGCAGTACTTC.

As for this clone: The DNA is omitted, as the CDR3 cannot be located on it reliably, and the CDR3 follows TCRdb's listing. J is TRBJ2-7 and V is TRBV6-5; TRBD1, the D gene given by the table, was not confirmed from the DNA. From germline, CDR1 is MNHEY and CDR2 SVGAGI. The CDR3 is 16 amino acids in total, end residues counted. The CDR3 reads CASSSSGQGASYEQYF.

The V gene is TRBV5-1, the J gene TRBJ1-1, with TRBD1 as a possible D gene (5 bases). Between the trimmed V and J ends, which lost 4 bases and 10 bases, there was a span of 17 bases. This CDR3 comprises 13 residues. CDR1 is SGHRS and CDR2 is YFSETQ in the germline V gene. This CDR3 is CASSPHGGGRAFF. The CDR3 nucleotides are TGCGCCAGCAGCCCCCATGGGGGGGGGAGAGCTTTCTTT.

For the CDR3, the DNA is TGTGCCAGCAGCGTAGGGTCTATTGACAATGAGCAGTTCTTC. Translating it yields CASSVGSIDNEQFF. The chain carries TRBV9 and TRBJ2-1; D is unclear. The germline CDR1 and CDR2 sequences are SGDLS and YYNGEE. Trimming stripped 0 bases from V and 5 bases from J, with 9 bases between. This CDR3 has 14 residues. Supplemented by reference TRBV9 and TRBJ2-1, the full variable domain reads DSGVTQTPKHLITATGQRVTLRCSPRSGDLSVYWYQQSLDQGLQFLIQYYNGEERAKGNILERFSAQQFPDLHSELNLSSLELGDSALYFCASSVGSIDNEQFFGPGTRLTVL.

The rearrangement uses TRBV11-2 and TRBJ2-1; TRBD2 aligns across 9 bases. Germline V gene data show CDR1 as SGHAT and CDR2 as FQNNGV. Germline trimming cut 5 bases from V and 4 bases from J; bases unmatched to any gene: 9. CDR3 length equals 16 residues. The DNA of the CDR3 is TGTGCCAGCAGCGACATTAATAGCGGGGGTTACAATGAGCAGTTCTTC. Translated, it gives CASSDINSGGYNEQFF.

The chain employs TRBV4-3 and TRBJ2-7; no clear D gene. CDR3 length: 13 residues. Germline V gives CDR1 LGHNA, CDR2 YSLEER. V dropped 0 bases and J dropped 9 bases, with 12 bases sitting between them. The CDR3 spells CASSQDLFNRQYF. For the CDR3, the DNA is TGCGCCAGCAGCCAAGATCTTTTTAACAGGCAGTACTTC.

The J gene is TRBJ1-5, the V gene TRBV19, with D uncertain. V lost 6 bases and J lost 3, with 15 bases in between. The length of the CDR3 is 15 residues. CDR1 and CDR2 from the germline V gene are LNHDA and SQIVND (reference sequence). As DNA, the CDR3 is TGTGCCAGTAGGACAAGTTCCCAGATCAATCAGCCCCAGCATTTT. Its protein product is CASRTSSQINQPQHF.

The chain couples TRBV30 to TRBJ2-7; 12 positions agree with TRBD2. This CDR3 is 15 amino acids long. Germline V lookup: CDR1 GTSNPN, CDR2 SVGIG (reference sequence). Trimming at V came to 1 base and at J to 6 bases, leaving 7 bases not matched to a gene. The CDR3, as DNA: TGTGCCTGGAGTGCGCGACTAGCGGGAGTTCGCGAGCAGTACTTC. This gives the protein CAWSARLAGVREQYF.

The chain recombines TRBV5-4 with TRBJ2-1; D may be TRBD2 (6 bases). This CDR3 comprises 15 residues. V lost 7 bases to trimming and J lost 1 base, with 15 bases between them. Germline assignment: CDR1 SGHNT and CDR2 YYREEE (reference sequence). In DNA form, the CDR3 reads TGTGCCAGCCAGAGAGGGACTTCGTCCTACAATGAGCAGTTCTTC. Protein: CASQRGTSSYNEQFF.

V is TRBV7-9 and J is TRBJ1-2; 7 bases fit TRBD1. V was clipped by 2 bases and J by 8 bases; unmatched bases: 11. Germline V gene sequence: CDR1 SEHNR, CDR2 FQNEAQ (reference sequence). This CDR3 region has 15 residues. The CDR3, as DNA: TGTGCCAGCAGCTTACGGGACAGCCTTTTATCCGGCTACACCTTC. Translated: CASSLRDSLLSGYTF.

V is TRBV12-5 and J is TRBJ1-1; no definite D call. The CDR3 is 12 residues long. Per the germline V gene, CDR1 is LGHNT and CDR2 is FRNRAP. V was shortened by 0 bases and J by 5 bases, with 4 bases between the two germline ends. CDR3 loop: CASGLVQTEAFF. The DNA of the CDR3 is TGTGCTAGTGGTTTGGTCCAGACTGAAGCTTTCTTT.